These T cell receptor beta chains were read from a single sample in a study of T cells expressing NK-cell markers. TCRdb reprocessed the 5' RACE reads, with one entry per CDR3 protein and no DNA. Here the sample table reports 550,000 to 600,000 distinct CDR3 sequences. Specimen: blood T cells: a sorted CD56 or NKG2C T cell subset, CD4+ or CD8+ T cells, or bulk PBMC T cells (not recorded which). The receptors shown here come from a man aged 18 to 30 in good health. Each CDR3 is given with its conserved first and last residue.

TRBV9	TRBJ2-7	CASSEQGFREQYF
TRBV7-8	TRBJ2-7	CASSLETGGREQYF
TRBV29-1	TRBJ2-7	CSVAVGDPHEQYF
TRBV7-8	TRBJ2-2	CASTRRGEYAGELFF
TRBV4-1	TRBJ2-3	CASSQAGAQYF
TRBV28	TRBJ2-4	CASSLGEEYYNGNIQYF
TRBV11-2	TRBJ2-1	CASSPSRWVTTIYNEQFF
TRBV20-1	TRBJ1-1	CSTEGGRDETEAFF
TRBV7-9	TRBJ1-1	CASSLQGWNGGNTEAFF
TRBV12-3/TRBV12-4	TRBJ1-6	CASSPTGFDSPLHF
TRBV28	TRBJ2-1	CASRQGGGSYNEQFF
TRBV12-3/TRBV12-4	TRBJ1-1	CASSPKSEAFF
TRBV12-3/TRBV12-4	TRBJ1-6	CASSLDGGSGNSPLHF
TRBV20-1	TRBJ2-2	CSARLRTSGVNTGELFF
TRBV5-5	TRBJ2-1	CASSLVRVLNEQFF
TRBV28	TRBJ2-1	CASSLSGLAIEQFF
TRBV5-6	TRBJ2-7	CASSTDRGNYEQYF
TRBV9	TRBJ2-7	CASSVSGHPGSANHYEQYF
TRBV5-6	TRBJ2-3	CASSLPDLATQYF
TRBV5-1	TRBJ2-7	CASSLVRGRDEQYF
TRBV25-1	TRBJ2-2	CASSEYGTGAPSGELFF
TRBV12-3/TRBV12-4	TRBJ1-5	CASSRQGTEPQHF
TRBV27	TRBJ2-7	CASSLSPGAHEQYF
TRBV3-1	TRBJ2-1	CASSHLTSGNEQFF
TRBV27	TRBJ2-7	CASRTASGRYYEQYF
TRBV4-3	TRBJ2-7	CASSQDRWGDSYEQYF
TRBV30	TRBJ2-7	CAWSGGRGEQYF
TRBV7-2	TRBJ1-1	CASSLVQGPNTEAFF
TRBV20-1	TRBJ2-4	CSAFKAGGADIQYF
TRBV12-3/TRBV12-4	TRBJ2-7	CASSFGAGTYEQYF
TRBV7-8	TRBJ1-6	CASSLLGRQSSYNSPLHF
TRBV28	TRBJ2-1	CASSLNPYEQFF
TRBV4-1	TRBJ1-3	CASSEDRRNTIYF
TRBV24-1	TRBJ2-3	CATSDRRPGHNGQGDTQYF
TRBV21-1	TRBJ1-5	CASSKVVRGMGNQPQHF
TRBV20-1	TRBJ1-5	CSARGTRHSNQPQHF
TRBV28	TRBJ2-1	CASKGTPHNEQFF
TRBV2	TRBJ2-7	CASGADLSYEQYF
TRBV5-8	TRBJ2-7	CASETKVYEQYF
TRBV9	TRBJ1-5	CASSSGDRGGGQPQHF
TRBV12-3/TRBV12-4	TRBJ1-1	CASSLEANWAEAFF
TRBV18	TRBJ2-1	CASSPSDRAYNEQFF
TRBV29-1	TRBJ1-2	CSVGQGKNYGYTF
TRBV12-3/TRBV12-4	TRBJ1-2	CASSTRDRGYGYTF
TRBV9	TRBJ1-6	CASSSNSPLHF
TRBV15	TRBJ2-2	CATSRYRDQNTGELFF
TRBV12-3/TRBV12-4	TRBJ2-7	CASSRPQGGTYEQYF
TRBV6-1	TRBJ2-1	CASMRQGGNEQFF
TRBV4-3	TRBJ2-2	CASSQVVRGNTGELFF
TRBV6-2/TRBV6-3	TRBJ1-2	CASSYREGRYGYTF